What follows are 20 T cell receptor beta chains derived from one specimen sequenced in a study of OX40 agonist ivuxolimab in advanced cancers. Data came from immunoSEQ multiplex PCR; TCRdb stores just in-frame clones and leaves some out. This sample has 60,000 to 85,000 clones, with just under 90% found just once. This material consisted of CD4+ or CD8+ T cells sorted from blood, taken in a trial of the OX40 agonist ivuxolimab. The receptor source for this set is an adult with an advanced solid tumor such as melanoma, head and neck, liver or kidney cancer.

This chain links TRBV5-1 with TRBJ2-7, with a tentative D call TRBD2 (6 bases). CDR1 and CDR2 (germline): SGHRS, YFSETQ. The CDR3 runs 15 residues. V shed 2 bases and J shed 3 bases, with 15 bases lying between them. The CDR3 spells CASSFRAGSGYEQYF. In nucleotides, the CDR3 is TGCGCCAGCAGCTTTAGGGCGGGGTCCGGCTACGAGCAGTACTTC.

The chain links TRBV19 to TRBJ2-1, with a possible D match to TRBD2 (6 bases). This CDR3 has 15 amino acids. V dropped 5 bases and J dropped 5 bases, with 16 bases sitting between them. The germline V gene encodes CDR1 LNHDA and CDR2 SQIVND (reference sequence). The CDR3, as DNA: TGTGCCAGTAGTCCTCGGGCTAGCGATAACAATGAGCAGTTCTTC. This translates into CASSPRASDNNEQFF. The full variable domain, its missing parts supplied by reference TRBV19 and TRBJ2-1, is DGGITQSPKYLFRKEGQNVTLSCEQNLNHDAMYWYRQDPGQGLRLIYYSQIVNDFQKGDIAEGYSVSREKKESFPLTVTSAQKNPTAFYLCASSPRASDNNEQFFGPGTRLTVL.

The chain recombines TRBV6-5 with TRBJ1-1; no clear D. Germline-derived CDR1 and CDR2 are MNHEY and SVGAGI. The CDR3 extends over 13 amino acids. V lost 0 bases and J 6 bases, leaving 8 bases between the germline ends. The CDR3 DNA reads TGTGCCAGCAGTTACTCGAGATGGTCTGAAGCTTTCTTT. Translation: CASSYSRWSEAFF.

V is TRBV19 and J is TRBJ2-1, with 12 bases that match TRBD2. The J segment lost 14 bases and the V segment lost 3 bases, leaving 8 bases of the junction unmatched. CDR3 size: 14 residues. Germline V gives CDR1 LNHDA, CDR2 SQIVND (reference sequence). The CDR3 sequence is CASSMGGTSGQKFF. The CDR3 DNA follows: TGTGCCAGTAGTATGGGTGGGACTAGCGGGCAGAAGTTCTTC.

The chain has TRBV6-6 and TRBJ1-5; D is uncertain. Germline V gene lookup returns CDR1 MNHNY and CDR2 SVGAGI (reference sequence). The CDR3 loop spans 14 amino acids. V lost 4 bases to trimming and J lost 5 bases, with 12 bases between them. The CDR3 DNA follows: TGTGCCAGCAGTTCCACGACGATAGATCAGCCCCAGCATTTT. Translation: CASSSTTIDQPQHF.

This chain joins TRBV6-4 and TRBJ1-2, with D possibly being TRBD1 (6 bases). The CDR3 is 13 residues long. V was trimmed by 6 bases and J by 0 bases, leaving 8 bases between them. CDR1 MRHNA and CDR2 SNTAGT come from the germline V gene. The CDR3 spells CASSRGPNYGYTF. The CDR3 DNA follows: TGTGCCAGCAGCAGGGGTCCTAACTATGGCTACACCTTC.

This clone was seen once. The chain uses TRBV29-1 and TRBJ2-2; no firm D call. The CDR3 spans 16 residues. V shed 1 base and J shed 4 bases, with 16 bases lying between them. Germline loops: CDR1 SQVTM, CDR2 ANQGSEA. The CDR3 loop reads CSVEGPGPRRTGELFF. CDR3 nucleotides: TGCAGCGTTGAAGGTCCCGGGCCTCGACGCACCGGGGAGCTGTTTTTT.

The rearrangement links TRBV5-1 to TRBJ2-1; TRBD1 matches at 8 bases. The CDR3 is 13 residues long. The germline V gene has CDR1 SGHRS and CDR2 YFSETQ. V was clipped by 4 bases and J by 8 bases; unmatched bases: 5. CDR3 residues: CASSVDRDHEQFF. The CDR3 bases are TGCGCCAGCAGCGTGGACAGGGATCATGAGCAGTTCTTC.

CDR3 nucleotide sequence: TGTGCCCTCGGATCAACGGGGACAGATACGCAGTATTTT. Its protein is CALGSTGTDTQYF. The chain recombines TRBV2 with TRBJ2-3, with a tentative D call TRBD2 (5 bases). There are 13 residues in the CDR3. The V end was cut by 11 bases, the J end by 3 bases, with 15 bases between. The germline V gene has CDR1 SNHLY and CDR2 FYNNEI.

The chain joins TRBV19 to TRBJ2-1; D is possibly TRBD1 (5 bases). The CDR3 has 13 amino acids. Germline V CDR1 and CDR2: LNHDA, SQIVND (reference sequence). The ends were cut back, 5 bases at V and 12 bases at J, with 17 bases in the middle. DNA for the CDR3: TGTGCCAGTAGTCCCCTCGATGGGGCCTTGCAGTTCTTC. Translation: CASSPLDGALQFF.

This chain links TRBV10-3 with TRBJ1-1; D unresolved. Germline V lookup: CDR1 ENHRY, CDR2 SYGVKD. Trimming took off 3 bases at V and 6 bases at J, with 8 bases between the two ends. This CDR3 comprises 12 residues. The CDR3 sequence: CAISERVSEAFF. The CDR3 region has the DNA TGTGCCATCAGTGAAAGGGTGTCTGAAGCTTTCTTT.

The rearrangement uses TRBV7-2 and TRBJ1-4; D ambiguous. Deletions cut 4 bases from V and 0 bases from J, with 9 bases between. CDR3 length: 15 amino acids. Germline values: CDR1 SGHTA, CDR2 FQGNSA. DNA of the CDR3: TGTGCCAGCAGCTCCCTGGGAGCAACTAATGAAAAACTGTTTTTT. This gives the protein CASSSLGATNEKLFF.

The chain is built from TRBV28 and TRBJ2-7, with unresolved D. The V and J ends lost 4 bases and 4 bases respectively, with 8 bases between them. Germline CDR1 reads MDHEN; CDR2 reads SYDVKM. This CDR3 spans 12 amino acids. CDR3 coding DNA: TGTGCCAGCAGTTCGGACCTATACGAGCAGTACTTC. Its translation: CASSSDLYEQYF.

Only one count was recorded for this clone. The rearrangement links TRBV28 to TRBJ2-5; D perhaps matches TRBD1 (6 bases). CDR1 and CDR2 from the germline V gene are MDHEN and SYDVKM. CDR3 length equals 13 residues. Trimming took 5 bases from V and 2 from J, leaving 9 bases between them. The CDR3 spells CASSKTGQETQYF. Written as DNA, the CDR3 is TGTGCCAGCAGTAAGACAGGTCAAGAGACCCAGTACTTC. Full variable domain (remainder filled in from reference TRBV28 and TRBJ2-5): DVKVTQSSRYLVKRTGEKVFLECVQDMDHENMFWYRQDPGLGLRLIYFSYDVKMKEKGDIPEGYSVSREKKERFSLILESASTNQTSMYLCASSKTGQETQYFGPGTRLLVL.

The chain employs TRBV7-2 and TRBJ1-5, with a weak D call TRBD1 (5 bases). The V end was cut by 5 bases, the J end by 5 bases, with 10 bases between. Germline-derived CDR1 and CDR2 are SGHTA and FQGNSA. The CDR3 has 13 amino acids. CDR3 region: CASSLSRDQPQHF. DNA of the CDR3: TGTGCCAGCAGCCTATCCAGGGATCAGCCCCAGCATTTT.

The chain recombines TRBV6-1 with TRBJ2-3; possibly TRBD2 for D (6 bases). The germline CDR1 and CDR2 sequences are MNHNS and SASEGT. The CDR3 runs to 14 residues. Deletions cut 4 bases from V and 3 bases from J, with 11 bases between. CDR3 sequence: CASSVRGMTDTQYF. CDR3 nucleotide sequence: TGTGCCAGCAGTGTTCGGGGGATGACAGATACGCAGTATTTT.

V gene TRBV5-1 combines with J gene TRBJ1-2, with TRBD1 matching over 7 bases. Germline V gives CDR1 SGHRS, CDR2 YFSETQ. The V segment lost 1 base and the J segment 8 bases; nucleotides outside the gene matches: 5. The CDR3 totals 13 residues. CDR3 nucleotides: TGCGCCAGCAGCTTGTGGGACAGTACCGGCTACACCTTC. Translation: CASSLWDSTGYTF.

Here the CDR3 reads CATSGTANTGELFF. In DNA form, the CDR3 reads TGCGCCACCTCCGGGACAGCGAACACCGGGGAGCTGTTTTTT. The rearrangement joins TRBV5-1 to TRBJ2-2, with 7 bases that match TRBD1. Germline CDR1 and CDR2: SGHRS and YFSETQ. The CDR3 covers 14 residues. Losses at the gene ends were 9 bases for V and 0 bases for J; bases not matched to a gene: 5.

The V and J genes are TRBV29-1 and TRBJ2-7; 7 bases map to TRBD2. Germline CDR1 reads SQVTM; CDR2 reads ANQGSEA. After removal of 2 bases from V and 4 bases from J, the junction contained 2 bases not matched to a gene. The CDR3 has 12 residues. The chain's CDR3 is CSVESGGYEQYF. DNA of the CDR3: TGCAGCGTTGAATCGGGGGGTTACGAGCAGTACTTC.

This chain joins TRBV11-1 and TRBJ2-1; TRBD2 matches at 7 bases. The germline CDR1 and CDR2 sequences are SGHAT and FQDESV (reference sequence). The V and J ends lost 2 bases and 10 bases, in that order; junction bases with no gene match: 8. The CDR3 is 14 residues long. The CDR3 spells CASSLTRDYMEQFF. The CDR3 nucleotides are TGTGCCAGCAGCTTAACTCGGGACTACATGGAGCAGTTCTTC.